The 28 T cell receptor beta chains given below trace back to one sample, sequenced in a study of shared clonotypes between healthy human individuals. The repertoire was sequenced with immunoSEQ multiplex PCR; TCRdb's copy has only in-frame clones and lacks some. Here the sample spans 780,000 or so clones, around 70% being singletons. Sequencing was carried out using memory CD4+ T cells sorted from blood. Subset specified: CD45RA-negative fraction. The receptors shown here come from a woman in her twenties or thirties in good health.

This clone was seen a handful of times. The chain couples TRBV7-8 to TRBJ2-1, with TRBD1 identical over 10 bases. The CDR3 runs to 12 residues. The junction had 7 bases not matched to a gene; V was cut back by 10 bases and J by 10 bases. The germline gives CDR1 SGHVS, CDR2 FQNEAQ. CDR3 residues: CAIGGQGREQFF. CDR3 nucleotide sequence: TGTGCCATCGGGGGACAGGGGCGGGAGCAGTTCTTC.

V is TRBV19 and J is TRBJ1-1; D might be TRBD1 (5 bases). Germline CDR1 reads LNHDA; CDR2 reads SQIVND (reference sequence). The ends were cut back, 8 bases at V and 8 bases at J, with 18 bases in the middle. This CDR3 contains 13 residues. CDR3 in DNA: TGTGCCAGTGGCTTCATCGGACGGGGGGAAGCTTTCTTT. This sequence encodes CASGFIGRGEAFF. Drawing the rest from reference TRBV19 and TRBJ1-1, the complete variable domain is DGGITQSPKYLFRKEGQNVTLSCEQNLNHDAMYWYRQDPGQGLRLIYYSQIVNDFQKGDIAEGYSVSREKKESFPLTVTSAQKNPTAFYLCASGFIGRGEAFFGQGTRLTVV.

The V call is TRBV27, the J call TRBJ1-1; 7 nucleotides align to TRBD1. The V gene end was trimmed by 5 bases and the J gene end by 6 bases; junction bases not matched to a gene: 9. The length of the CDR3 is 14 residues. Looked up from germline, CDR1 is MNHEY and CDR2 is SMNVEV (reference sequence). The CDR3 reads CASSTWTGLAEAFF. The CDR3 nucleotides are TGTGCCAGCAGTACCTGGACAGGACTAGCTGAAGCTTTCTTT.

The genes are TRBV7-9 and TRBJ2-5; 10 positions agree with TRBD2. The CDR3 consists of 17 residues. V trimming: 5 bases; J trimming: 5 bases; junction bases outside the gene matches: 14. Per germline, CDR1 SEHNR and CDR2 FQNEAQ (reference sequence). The CDR3, as DNA: TGTGCCAGCAGCGTAGTGACCACTAGCGGGGTCGCGGAGACCCAGTACTTC. Protein sequence: CASSVVTTSGVAETQYF.

This clone was seen only a few times. The genes are TRBV6-6 and TRBJ1-4; tentative D call: TRBD1 (5 bases). Germline V gene sequence: CDR1 MNHNY, CDR2 SVGAGI (reference sequence). V lost 7 bases and J lost 3, with 15 bases in between. The CDR3 extends over 15 amino acids. The CDR3 DNA sequence: TGTGCCAGCACCCATCGGGGCATAGCTAATGAAAAACTGTTTTTT. Translated: CASTHRGIANEKLFF.

The J gene is TRBJ1-6, the V gene TRBV30; TRBD1 might be the D (6 bases). V dropped 4 bases and J dropped 3 bases, with 22 bases sitting between them. The CDR3 contains 18 residues. Per germline, CDR1 GTSNPN and CDR2 SVGIG (reference sequence). The CDR3 here is CAWTQYNGGQSYNSPLHF. CDR3 in DNA: TGTGCCTGGACCCAGTACAACGGGGGGCAAAGCTATAATTCACCCCTCCACTTT.

The chain has TRBV27 and TRBJ2-1; 9 nucleotides match TRBD2. The CDR3 has 18 amino acids. The V segment lost 5 bases and the J segment 5 bases; nucleotides outside the gene matches: 16. In germline, CDR1 is MNHEY, CDR2 SMNVEV (reference sequence). CDR3 protein: CASSTRTSDRFEDNEQFF. The CDR3 region has the DNA TGTGCCAGCAGTACCCGGACTAGCGACCGTTTCGAGGACAATGAGCAGTTCTTC.

With regard to this clone: A single base separates this from a much larger clone, so it may be a read error. Other nucleotide sequences from this sample produce the same CDR3. V gene TRBV10-1 combines with J gene TRBJ2-3, with D uncertain. This CDR3 comprises 11 residues. Germline CDR1 and CDR2: WNHNN and SYGVQD (reference sequence). V lost 6 bases, J lost 2 bases, and 3 bases lay in between. The DNA of the CDR3 is TGCGCCAGCAGCGACACAGATACGCAGTATTTT. It is translated as CASSDTDTQYF.

The V call is TRBV15, the J call TRBJ1-5; D gene uncertain. This CDR3 region has 17 residues. CDR1 LNHNV and CDR2 YYDKDF come from the germline V gene (reference sequence). Trimming removed 0 bases from V and 6 bases from J, with 18 bases in between. CDR3 loop: CATSRDTGSAYGQPQHF. CDR3 DNA: TGTGCCACCAGCAGAGATACGGGCAGCGCCTATGGTCAGCCCCAGCATTTT.

As regards this clone: Other DNA sequences within the sample encode an identical CDR3. This chain links TRBV20-1 with TRBJ2-7; D unresolved. With 6 bases removed from V and 3 bases from J, the gap between germline ends came to 9 bases. CDR1 and CDR2 from the germline V gene are DFQATT and SNEGSKA (reference sequence). There are 11 residues in the CDR3. The DNA for the CDR3 is TGCAGTGCAGGCCTGGTCTACGAGCAGTACTTC. Translation gives CSAGLVYEQYF.

This clone occurred a few times. The chain carries TRBV14 and TRBJ1-5, with D possibly being TRBD1 (5 bases). CDR1 and CDR2 (germline): SGHDN, FVKESK. V lost 0 bases and J 1 base, leaving 10 bases between the germline ends. The CDR3 has 16 residues. CDR3 in DNA: TGTGCCAGCAGCCAAGATGCTGGGGCGAGCAATCAGCCCCAGCATTTT. This codes for CASSQDAGASNQPQHF.

V and J are TRBV11-2 and TRBJ1-1, with D maybe TRBD1 (6 bases). Germline V gene data show CDR1 as SGHAT and CDR2 as FQNNGV. The CDR3 is made up of 15 amino acids. Deletions cut 0 bases from V and 4 bases from J, with 12 bases between. The CDR3 loop is CASSLDPWGATEAFF. The CDR3 bases are TGTGCCAGCAGCTTAGATCCCTGGGGGGCCACTGAAGCTTTCTTT.

V usage is TRBV28 and J usage is TRBJ1-5, with 9 nucleotides matching TRBD1. CDR3 length: 14 amino acids. Germline values: CDR1 MDHEN, CDR2 SYDVKM. The V gene end was trimmed by 7 bases and the J gene end by 9 bases; junction bases not matched to a gene: 10. CDR3 sequence reads: CASTGGQGRSPQHF. CDR3 bases: TGTGCCAGCACTGGGGGACAGGGTAGATCGCCCCAGCATTTT.

Details on this clone: A much more abundant neighbour one base away suggests this may be a read error. The chain couples TRBV28 to TRBJ1-4; no clear D gene. V was cut by 5 bases and J by 0 bases, with 4 bases left in between. Germline lookup yields CDR1 MDHEN and CDR2 SYDVKM. The CDR3 spans 13 residues. For the CDR3, the DNA is TGTGCCAGCAGTGGGACAACTAATGAAAAACTGTTTTTT. This codes for CASSGTTNEKLFF. The complete variable domain, with remaining parts taken from reference TRBV28 and TRBJ1-4, reads DVKVTQSSRYLVKRTGEKVFLECVQDMDHENMFWYRQDPGLGLRLIYFSYDVKMKEKGDIPEGYSVSREKKERFSLILESASTNQTSMYLCASSGTTNEKLFFGSGTQLSVL.

The CDR3 DNA sequence: TGTGCCAGCAGTGAATCCCGCGGGACAGGGGGAAACACCATATATTTT. Translated: CASSESRGTGGNTIYF. The V gene is TRBV25-1, the J gene TRBJ1-3; TRBD1 aligns across 9 bases. CDR1 and CDR2 from the germline V gene are MGHDK and SYGVNS. This CDR3 comprises 16 residues. Germline trimming cut 1 base from V and 4 bases from J; bases unmatched to any gene: 5.

With respect to this clone: Other DNA sequences of this sample code for an identical CDR3. CDR3 nucleotides: TGTGCCAGCAGTTCAGGACAGATTAATGAAAAACTGTTTTTT. Amino acids: CASSSGQINEKLFF. The chain has TRBV28 and TRBJ1-4, with a possible D match to TRBD1 (6 bases). V was pared by 4 bases and J by 4 bases, with 10 bases between. CDR1 and CDR2 (germline): MDHEN, SYDVKM. The CDR3 has 14 amino acids.

This clone has only one observation. The chain has TRBV5-1 and TRBJ2-5; a weak D match, TRBD2 (6 bases). CDR1 SGHRS and CDR2 YFSETQ come from the germline V gene. This CDR3 has 17 amino acids. V shed 0 bases and J shed 4 bases, with 19 bases lying between them. The CDR3 protein is CASSLAYLLAAGETQYF. DNA of the CDR3: TGCGCCAGCAGCTTGGCCTACCTTCTAGCAGCGGGAGAGACCCAGTACTTC.

The V gene is TRBV7-9, the J gene TRBJ2-7; 9 nucleotides match TRBD1. From germline, CDR1 is SEHNR and CDR2 FQNEAQ (reference sequence). J lost 7 bases, V lost 5 bases, and 9 bases had no gene match. The length of the CDR3 is 14 residues. The CDR3 nucleotides are TGTGCCAGCAGCATACAGGGGGCGGCTGGGGAGCAGTACTTC. Its protein product is CASSIQGAAGEQYF.

The chain couples TRBV19 to TRBJ2-7, with 7 positions matching TRBD1. The CDR3 consists of 15 residues. Germline loops: CDR1 LNHDA, CDR2 SQIVND (reference sequence). With V trimmed by 4 bases and J by 2 bases, 8 bases remained unmatched. The CDR3 DNA reads as TGTGCCAGTAGTACGACCCGGACAGGTACCTACGAGCAGTACTTC. It codes for CASSTTRTGTYEQYF.

CDR3: CASSFRGLGDEQFF. CDR3 bases: TGTGCCAGCAGTTTCCGAGGGCTCGGGGATGAGCAGTTCTTC. J is TRBJ2-1 and V is TRBV28; D perhaps matches TRBD2 (5 bases). Germline V gives CDR1 MDHEN, CDR2 SYDVKM. Deletions cut 3 bases from V and 8 bases from J, with 14 bases between. There are 14 residues in the CDR3.

This clone was detected ten times or more. This chain joins TRBV18 and TRBJ1-1; the match to TRBD1 covers 7 bases. The CDR3 is made up of 14 amino acids. With 3 bases clipped from V and 7 bases from J, the junction kept 8 bases outside the gene matches. Germline V gene data show CDR1 as KGHSH and CDR2 as LQKENI. CDR3 amino acids: CASSPQGQPNEAFF. The CDR3 DNA reads TGTGCCAGCTCACCCCAGGGACAGCCTAATGAAGCTTTCTTT.

This clone was picked up one time. The chain recombines TRBV7-8 with TRBJ2-1; 7 nucleotides agree with TRBD2. Germline lookup yields CDR1 SGHVS and CDR2 FQNEAQ. The V gene end was trimmed by 1 base and the J gene end by 3 bases; junction bases not matched to a gene: 6. This CDR3 spans 16 amino acids. Written as DNA, the CDR3 is TGTGCCAGCAGCTTAGATCCAGCGGGGAACTACAATGAGCAGTTCTTC. Translation: CASSLDPAGNYNEQFF.

In this sample, this clone turned up once. This could be a read error, since a much larger clone is one nucleotide away. The genes are TRBV19 and TRBJ1-1, with 7 bases matching TRBD1. This CDR3 contains 14 residues. V was clipped by 3 bases and J by 1 base; unmatched bases: 2. Germline CDR1 and CDR2: LNHDA and SQIVND (reference sequence). The CDR3 reads CASSIRDRNTEAFF. The DNA of the CDR3 is TGTGCCAGTAGTATCCGGGACAGGAACACTGAAGCTTTCTTT.

This sequence joins TRBV4-1 and TRBJ2-1, with a weak D call TRBD2 (6 bases). Deletions cut 4 bases from V and 0 bases from J, with 16 bases between. Germline assignment: CDR1 MGHRA and CDR2 YSYEKL. The CDR3 is made up of 17 amino acids. The CDR3 nucleotides are TGCGCCAGCAGCCTGAGCTTAGCGGCTAGCTCCTACAATGAGCAGTTCTTC. Its protein is CASSLSLAASSYNEQFF.

V and J are TRBV27 and TRBJ1-1, with a tentative D call TRBD1 (6 bases). CDR3 size: 15 residues. The V end was cut by 5 bases, the J end by 5 bases, with 18 bases between. The germline gives CDR1 MNHEY, CDR2 SMNVEV (reference sequence). For the CDR3, the DNA is TGTGCCAGCAGTCCCCCACACAGGGTAAGGACTGAAGCTTTCTTT. This gives the protein CASSPPHRVRTEAFF.

This clone is a singleton in its sample. CDR3 DNA sequence: TGTGCCAGCAGCGTCCAAGAGACCCAGTACTTC. Its translation is CASSVQETQYF. J is TRBJ2-5 and V is TRBV5-6; no definite D call. The CDR3 runs to 11 residues. Per germline, CDR1 SGHDT and CDR2 YYEEEE. The ends were cut back, 4 bases at V and 1 base at J, with 2 bases in the middle.

Written as DNA, the CDR3 is TGCGCCAGCAGCACGGGACTAGTCGGCCACGAGCAGTACTTC. Amino acid sequence: CASSTGLVGHEQYF. The gene calls are TRBV5-1 and TRBJ2-7; TRBD2 aligns across 8 bases. Germline-derived CDR1 and CDR2 are SGHRS and YFSETQ. The CDR3 loop spans 14 amino acids. The junction had 8 bases not matched to a gene; V was cut back by 4 bases and J by 5 bases. Together with reference TRBV5-1 and TRBJ2-7, the CDR3 gives the full variable domain: KAGVTQTPRYLIKTRGQQVTLSCSPISGHRSVSWYQQTPGQGLQFLFEYFSETQRNKGNFPGRFSGRQFSNSRSEMNVSTLELGDSALYLCASSTGLVGHEQYFGPGTRLTVT.

This clone was seen only a few times. This chain joins TRBV28 and TRBJ2-7, with 8 positions matching TRBD1. Trimming removed 7 bases from V and 2 bases from J; junction bases left unmatched: 10. CDR3 length: 15 amino acids. The germline V gene encodes CDR1 MDHEN and CDR2 SYDVKM. CDR3 sequence (DNA): TGTGCCAGCATCGGACAGGGTAGGAAGACCTACGAGCAGTACTTC. It codes for CASIGQGRKTYEQYF.